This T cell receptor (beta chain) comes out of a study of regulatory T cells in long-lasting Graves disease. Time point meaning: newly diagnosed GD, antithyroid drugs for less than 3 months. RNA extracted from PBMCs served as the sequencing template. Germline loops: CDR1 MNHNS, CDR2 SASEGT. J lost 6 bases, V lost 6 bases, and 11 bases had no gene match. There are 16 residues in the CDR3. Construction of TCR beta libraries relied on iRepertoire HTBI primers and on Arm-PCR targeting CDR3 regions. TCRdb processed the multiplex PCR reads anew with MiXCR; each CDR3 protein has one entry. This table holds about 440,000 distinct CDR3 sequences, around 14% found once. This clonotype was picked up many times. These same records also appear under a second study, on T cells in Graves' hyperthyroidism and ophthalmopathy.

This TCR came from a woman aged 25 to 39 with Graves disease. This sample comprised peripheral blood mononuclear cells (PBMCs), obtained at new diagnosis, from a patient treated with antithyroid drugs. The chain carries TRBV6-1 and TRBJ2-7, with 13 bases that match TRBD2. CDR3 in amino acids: CASRITSGRAGSEQYF. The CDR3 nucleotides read TGTGCCAGCAGGATTACTAGCGGGAGGGCCGGCTCCGAGCAGTACTTC.